This T cell receptor (beta chain) was captured by sequencing in a study of graft-versus-host responses after intestinal transplantation. Overall study: Grafts were multivisceral, liver-intestinal, or isolated intestinal. All recipients were given anti-thymocyte globulin induction, and tacrolimus and steroids were then administered for about three years.

V lost 0 bases, J lost 4 bases, and 13 bases lay in between. This CDR3 has 15 amino acids. Per germline, CDR1 MGHRA and CDR2 YSYEKL. Study-wide points: GvH clones turned up in recipient marrow; some had shown up first in ileum or blood.

The table came from immunoSEQ multiplex PCR; TCRdb's copy has only in-frame clones and leaves some out. This repertoire shows 35,000 to 45,000 clones, about 95% found once; its top ten account for more than 0.45%. On this clone itself: The antigen is not known.

The chain carries TRBV4-1 and TRBJ2-7; D not certain. The sequence was obtained from a human donor who was the organ donor for an intestinal transplant. The sequences come from unstimulated CD8+ T cells sorted from spleen or lymph node cells, collected before transplant. CDR3 nucleotides: TGCGCCAGCAGCCAAGATCCTAATCCGCCGTACGAGCAGTACTTC. The encoded protein is CASSQDPNPPYEQYF.